This T cell receptor beta chain appears in the sequencing data of a study of circulating CD8 cells and anti-PD-1 response in melanoma. This clonotype showed up just a few times. Sorting of live CD3+CD8+TCRalphabeta+ cells by PD-1 and/or TIGIT gave four subsets. TCR libraries were prepared from around 15 ng of total RNA with the QIAseq Immune Repertoire TCR panel. Each CDR3 protein is one row after TCRdb ran MiXCR on the reads. The repertoire consists of roughly 660 distinct CDR3 sequences, with roughly 4.3% occurring once and the leading ten covering about an eighth. Germline CDR1 reads LNHDA; CDR2 reads SQIVND (reference sequence). CDR3 size: 15 residues. V dropped 2 bases and J dropped 4 bases, with 12 bases sitting between them.

The chain carries TRBV19 and TRBJ1-5; D is ambiguous. The TCR sequence derives from a human donor with melanoma. The sequencing used CD8+ T cells from PBMCs, collected at baseline or after one month of anti-PD-1 therapy (not recorded which). CDR3 residues: CASSIIVAANQPQHF. CDR3 nucleotides: TGTGCCAGTAGTATAATAGTGGCAGCAAATCAGCCCCAGCATTTT.